Below, 3 T cell receptor beta chains from the same sample are listed, as sequenced in a study of blood T cell repertoires in COVID-19. Repertoires were generated with immunoSEQ multiplex PCR, while TCRdb's copy carries only in-frame clones and drops some. The data contain over 200,000 clones, 87% of them seen just once; the ten biggest clones take up 10% to 12%. Specimen: PBMCs or T cells enriched from blood (not recorded which). Receptors originate from a man under 40 who had recovered from COVID-19.

The V and J genes are TRBV3-1 (or the pseudogene TRBV3-2) and TRBJ2-2; a weak D match, TRBD1 (6 bases). Germline CDR1 LGHDT, CDR2 YNNKEL (reference sequence). Trimming cost V 4 bases and J 4 bases, with 13 bases left between them. The CDR3 extends over 15 amino acids. The CDR3 is CASSLTGWGTGELFF. CDR3 bases: TGTGCCAGCAGCCTCACAGGGTGGGGCACCGGGGAGCTGTTTTTT.

This chain connects TRBV30 to TRBJ2-3, with D maybe TRBD2 (7 bases). The V end lost 0 bases, the J end lost 2 bases, and 12 bases lay between the germline ends. From germline, CDR1 is GTSNPN and CDR2 SVGIG (reference sequence). There are 15 residues in the CDR3. The CDR3 coding sequence is TGTGCCTGGAGTGTAGGGGGGGGAATCACAGATACGCAGTATTTT. Protein product: CAWSVGGGITDTQYF.

The chain combines TRBV7-2 with TRBJ1-2; a possible D gene is TRBD1 (6 bases). The ends were cut back, 1 base at V and 4 bases at J, with 13 bases in the middle. Germline V gene data show CDR1 as SGHTA and CDR2 as FQGNSA. The CDR3 spans 15 residues. The CDR3 reads CASSLEGGRGYGYTF. DNA of the CDR3: TGTGCCAGCAGCTTAGAGGGGGGGCGCGGCTATGGCTACACCTTC.